These T cell receptor beta chains were read from a single sample in a study of blood T cell repertoires in COVID-19. This table comes from immunoSEQ multiplex PCR, and its TCRdb copy is limited to in-frame clones, with some not included. The sample includes about 200,000 clones, roughly four fifths seen only once; the top ten take 6.5% to 9%. Sequenced input: peripheral blood. These receptors were taken from a woman between 45 and 60 years old with active or convalescent COVID-19. Both conserved end residues are part of each CDR3. The D gene is left open where the match is weak. Clone size is stated in some rows and not others, as once, few, many or a class when expanded.

>TRBJ2-2|TRBV7-3|NA|many
TGTGCCAGCAGCTGGGGGGCGAACACCGGGGAGCTGTTTTTT
CASSWGANTGELFF
>TRBJ2-7|TRBV19|NA|NA
TGTGCCAGTAGTCGGACAAGCCTTGGCGATTCCTACGAGCAGTACTTC
CASSRTSLGDSYEQYF
>TRBJ1-3|TRBV18|TRBD1|few
TGTGCCAGCTCACCGCCGGGACAGATGTTCTCTGGAAACACCATATATTTT
CASSPPGQMFSGNTIYF
>TRBJ2-5|TRBV21-1|NA|few
TGTGCCAGCAGCCCCTATGACAGGGTGGAGGGCGAGACCCAGTACTTC
CASSPYDRVEGETQYF
>TRBJ1-4|TRBV6-5|TRBD1|NA
TGTGCCAGCCCGGCAGGGGGGACTAATGAAAAACTGTTTTTT
CASPAGGTNEKLFF
>TRBJ1-5|TRBV4-1|NA|NA
TGCGCCAGCAGCCAGACAGGTTTGATAAACAATCAGCCCCAGCATTTT
CASSQTGLINNQPQHF
>TRBJ2-2|TRBV5-1|NA|NA
TGCGCCAGCAGCCAACAGGGTAGGGACACCGGGGAGCTGTTTTTT
CASSQQGRDTGELFF
>TRBJ1-5|TRBV5-1|NA|NA
TGCGCCAGCAGCTTGGGAGAGAGCAATCAGCCCCAGCATTTT
CASSLGESNQPQHF
>TRBJ2-7|TRBV28|TRBD2|NA
TGTGCCAGCAAACCAGCGGGAGGGACCTCCTACGAGCAGTACTTC
CASKPAGGTSYEQYF
>TRBJ2-2|TRBV24-1|TRBD2|NA
TGTGCCACCTCGGGACTAGCGGGAGGGCCGACCGGGGAGCTGTTTTTT
CATSGLAGGPTGELFF
>TRBJ1-2|TRBV29-1|NA|NA
TGCAGCGTAAGGAAACAGGGTTCTCCTCCTTATGGCTACACCTTC
CSVRKQGSPPYGYTF
>TRBJ1-5|TRBV2|NA|NA
TGTGCCAGCAGTGAAAGCGGGGGGGGAAGCAATCAGCCCCAGCATTTT
CASSESGGGSNQPQHF
>TRBJ1-1|TRBV6-5|NA|NA
TGTGCCAGCAGACAGGGAAACACTGAAGCTTTCTTT
CASRQGNTEAFF
>TRBJ1-2|TRBV28|NA|NA
TGTGCCAGCAGTTTAGGCCAAACCCCTCGCTATGGCTACACCTTC
CASSLGQTPRYGYTF
>TRBJ1-5|TRBV2|NA|once
TGTGCCAGCAATTTCAGGGTTCAGCCCCAGCATTTT
CASNFRVQPQHF
>TRBJ2-1|TRBV6-1|NA|NA
TGTGCCAGCAGTGAAAGGTCGGGCGGGGGCCCCTACAATGAGCAGTTCTTC
CASSERSGGGPYNEQFF
>TRBJ2-2|TRBV6-8|TRBD2|NA
TGTGCCAGCAGTACGCTCCGGGACAGCGGGGGGGACACCGGGGAGCTGTTTTTT
CASSTLRDSGGDTGELFF
>TRBJ1-1|TRBV5-1|NA|once
TGCGCCAGCAGCGTGACAGCAAAAGAAGCTTTCTTT
CASSVTAKEAFF
>TRBJ1-1|TRBV10-1|TRBD1|NA
TGCGCCAGCGGTGACAGGGGTCACGTTCGTGGGACTGAAGCTTTCTTT
CASGDRGHVRGTEAFF
>TRBJ1-6|TRBV19|NA|NA
TGTGCCAGTAAGCCTTCCCGACAGACTTCTTATTCACCCCTCCACTTT
CASKPSRQTSYSPLHF
>TRBJ2-6|TRBV5-1|TRBD1|NA
TGCGCCAGCAGCTTGACGGGACAGAGATTCTCTGGGGCCAACGTCCTGACTTTC
CASSLTGQRFSGANVLTF
>TRBJ1-6|TRBV4-1|NA|NA
TGCGCCAGCAGCCAAGAGCGGATCGATTCACCCCTCCACTTT
CASSQERIDSPLHF
>TRBJ2-3|TRBV10-3|NA|NA
TGTGCCATCAGCGACACCACAGATACGCAGTATTTT
CAISDTTDTQYF
>TRBJ1-5|TRBV4-1|TRBD1|NA
TGCGCCAGCAGCCTTACAGGGGGCGCGGGGCAGCCCCAGCATTTT
CASSLTGGAGQPQHF
>TRBJ1-2|TRBV6-5|TRBD1|NA
TGTGCCAGCAGTTACCACGGACAGGGATATGGCTACACCTTC
CASSYHGQGYGYTF
>TRBJ2-4|TRBV18|TRBD2|NA
TGTGCCAGCTCACGCACTAGCGGGAGGGAGAACATTCAGTACTTC
CASSRTSGRENIQYF
>TRBJ1-1|TRBV6-6|NA|NA
TGTGCCAGCAGCAGGTCAATGCAGTCGGCTTTCTTT
CASSRSMQSAFF
>TRBJ2-1|TRBV1|NA|few
TGCACCAGCAGCCGAGTCCGGAGCGGGAGGTCGGATGAGCAGTTCTTC
CTSSRVRSGRSDEQFF
>TRBJ2-3|TRBV12-5|TRBD1|NA
TGTGCTAGTGGCAGACAGGGCCCAGATACGCAGTATTTT
CASGRQGPDTQYF
>TRBJ2-1|TRBV6-6|TRBD2|once
TGTGCCAGCAGGACTAGCGGGAGTAACCGAGCCCCGTTCTTC
CASRTSGSNRAPFF
>TRBJ2-2|TRBV6-5|NA|NA
TGTGCCAGTGCCAGGGGCGTCGGGGAGCTGTTTTTT
CASARGVGELFF
>TRBJ1-6|TRBV10-3|NA|NA
TGTGCCATCAGTGAGTCGACGGAGGGGCAACCCCTCCACTTT
CAISESTEGQPLHF
>TRBJ1-2|TRBV15|NA|NA
TGTGCCACCAGCCCCCAGAGGGCATCCTATGGCTACACCTTC
CATSPQRASYGYTF
>TRBJ2-3|TRBV16|NA|once
TGTGCCAGCAGCCAATCGATGAGAACAGATACGCAGTATTTT
CASSQSMRTDTQYF
>TRBJ1-3|TRBV28|NA|once
TGTGCCAGCACCTATTCGGGAAACACCATATATTTT
CASTYSGNTIYF
>TRBJ1-1|TRBV9|TRBD1|NA
TGTGCCAGCAGCTCCCCGGACAGGGCATCCACTGAAGCTTTCTTT
CASSSPDRASTEAFF
>TRBJ2-5|TRBV11-2|NA|NA
TGTGCCAGCAGCTTGGGAGGACAGGTCCAGGAGACCCAGTACTTC
CASSLGGQVQETQYF
>TRBJ2-5|TRBV5-1|TRBD2|NA
TGCGCCAGCAGCTTGGATCCCCTAGCGGGGGGGCCGGAGACCCAGTACTTC
CASSLDPLAGGPETQYF
>TRBJ2-3|TRBV28|NA|NA
TGTGCCAGCAGCGGGATAGCGGCCGGGAGTATAAATACGCAGTATTTT
CASSGIAAGSINTQYF
>TRBJ1-4|TRBV28|TRBD1|NA
TGTGCCAGCAGCTTGGGGCCAGGGGGACTGTTTTTT
CASSLGPGGLFF
>TRBJ2-5|TRBV19|TRBD2|NA
TGTGCCAGTAGGAACCGAGCGGGGGGAGGAGAGACCCAGTACTTC
CASRNRAGGGETQYF
>TRBJ2-5|TRBV15|NA|few
TGTGCCACCAGCACCGCGGTGGGAACGGGAGACCAGTACTTC
CATSTAVGTGDQYF
>TRBJ1-2|TRBV12-3/TRBV12-4|TRBD1|NA
TGTGCCAGCAGTCGGACAGGGTATGGCTACACCTTC
CASSRTGYGYTF
>TRBJ2-7|TRBV5-1|TRBD1|NA
TGCGCCAGCAGCTTGGGGGCAGGGGGTTACGAGCAGTACTTC
CASSLGAGGYEQYF
>TRBJ1-6|TRBV7-3|NA|NA
TGTGCCAGCAGCTTAGACAGCTCTCGAAATTCACCCCTCCACTTT
CASSLDSSRNSPLHF
>TRBJ1-1|TRBV7-9|TRBD1|NA
TGTGCCAGCAGCTTAGGACAGGGTTTTATCCGCACTGAAGCTTTCTTT
CASSLGQGFIRTEAFF